One and the same sample provided the 27 T cell receptor beta chains below, sequenced in a study of PD-1 blockade in classical Hodgkin lymphoma. Time point given: cycle 4 day 1 (C4D1), after 6 weeks of nivolumab. Every patient relapsed after autologous stem cell transplantation, and brentuximab vedotin exposure varied. Sequenced by immunoSEQ multiplex PCR; TCRdb stores in-frame clones only, minus some. The sample has about 93,000 clones; 78% are singletons. Here the sequenced sample was peripheral blood mononuclear cells (PBMCs), taken before the fourth cycle of nivolumab. Every receptor here comes from a human donor with classical Hodgkin lymphoma.

The chain joins TRBV7-9 to TRBJ2-1; D call uncertain. The CDR3 has 12 residues. V was trimmed by 5 bases and J by 6 bases, leaving 8 bases between them. Germline CDR1 reads SEHNR; CDR2 reads FQNEAQ (reference sequence). CDR3 loop: CASSREGNEQFF. As DNA, the CDR3 is TGTGCCAGCAGCAGGGAAGGCAATGAGCAGTTCTTC.

This chain connects TRBV4-3 to TRBJ2-5; either TRBD1 or TRBD2 may fit D (6 bases each). V shed 1 base and J shed 4 bases, with 13 bases lying between them. In germline, CDR1 is LGHNA, CDR2 YSLEER. The CDR3 totals 15 residues. CDR3 amino acids: CASSQGGAGLETQYF. CDR3 in DNA: TGCGCCAGCAGCCAAGGGGGGGCGGGATTAGAGACCCAGTACTTC.

The chain is built from TRBV30 and TRBJ1-4; 9 nucleotides line up with TRBD1. CDR3 length: 16 amino acids. In germline, CDR1 is GTSNPN, CDR2 SVGIG (reference sequence). The V segment lost 3 bases and the J segment 5 bases; nucleotides outside the gene matches: 10. As DNA, the CDR3 is TGTGCCTGGAGGATGACAGGGGGAAGGTGGAATGAAAAACTGTTTTTT. This codes for CAWRMTGGRWNEKLFF.

This chain joins TRBV11-2 and TRBJ2-7; D perhaps matches TRBD1 (5 bases). Trimming shortened V by 0 bases and J by 3 bases, and 21 bases separated the two germline ends. CDR1 and CDR2 (germline): SGHAT, FQNNGV. This CDR3 has 18 residues. The chain's CDR3 is CASSLDRVVLGVFYEQYF. CDR3 nucleotide sequence: TGTGCCAGCAGCTTAGACAGGGTGGTGTTGGGCGTCTTCTACGAGCAGTACTTC.

This clone has ten or more counts. The rearrangement joins TRBV4-1 to TRBJ2-1; D may be TRBD2 (6 bases). Between the trimmed V and J ends, which lost 0 bases and 0 bases, there was a span of 15 bases. Germline CDR1 and CDR2: MGHRA and YSYEKL. This CDR3 spans 18 amino acids. The CDR3 protein is CASSQEGSGTFSYNEQFF. CDR3 bases: TGCGCCAGCAGCCAAGAGGGTAGCGGAACTTTCTCCTACAATGAGCAGTTCTTC.

The chain recombines TRBV28 with TRBJ2-7; possibly TRBD2 for D (5 bases). Between the trimmed V and J ends, which lost 2 bases and 2 bases, there was a span of 16 bases. Germline loops: CDR1 MDHEN, CDR2 SYDVKM. This CDR3 is 16 amino acids long. The CDR3 spells CASSLTPARGPYEQYF. The CDR3 nucleotides read TGTGCCAGCAGTTTAACCCCCGCCCGGGGTCCCTACGAGCAGTACTTC.

The rearrangement links TRBV27 to TRBJ2-7, with D possibly matching TRBD2 (5 bases). The V gene's germline CDR1 is MNHEY and CDR2 SMNVEV (reference sequence). The CDR3 runs 16 residues. Deletions cut 2 bases from V and 2 bases from J, with 16 bases between. CDR3 amino acids: CASSLIAGPLAYEQYF. Here the CDR3 DNA reads TGTGCCAGCAGTTTAATTGCGGGCCCCCTCGCCTACGAGCAGTACTTC.

The V call is TRBV9, the J call TRBJ2-3; a possible D gene is TRBD2 (7 bases). The germline gives CDR1 SGDLS, CDR2 YYNGEE. V was trimmed by 0 bases and J by 2 bases, leaving 10 bases between them. The CDR3 length is 15 residues. In DNA, the CDR3 is TGTGCCAGCAGCGTAGTCGGGGGGCCCACAGATACGCAGTATTTT. Translating it yields CASSVVGGPTDTQYF.

The V call is TRBV6-1, the J call TRBJ2-7; 9 bases align to TRBD1. From germline, CDR1 is MNHNS and CDR2 SASEGT. The CDR3 covers 14 residues. V shed 7 bases, J shed 3 bases, and the junction held 7 bases outside the gene matches. The CDR3 protein is CASILDRGNYEQYF. The CDR3 DNA sequence: TGTGCCAGCATCTTGGACAGGGGTAACTACGAGCAGTACTTC.

In this sample, this clone turned up many times. J is TRBJ1-2 and V is TRBV4-2, with 8 bases lining up with TRBD1. Trimming cost V 2 bases and J 2 bases; bases outside gene matches: 10. Germline lookup yields CDR1 LGHNA and CDR2 YNFKEQ. This CDR3 contains 17 residues. The CDR3 sequence is CASSQPLGQGRNYGYTF. As DNA, the CDR3 is TGTGCCAGCAGCCAACCCCTAGGACAGGGAAGAAACTATGGCTACACCTTC.

This clone was detected only a few times. The chain employs TRBV9 and TRBJ1-3, with D perhaps TRBD1 (6 bases). Germline V lookup: CDR1 SGDLS, CDR2 YYNGEE. Trimming stripped 4 bases from V and 2 bases from J, with 10 bases between. This CDR3 comprises 14 residues. CDR3 in DNA: TGTGCCAGCAGCCGGGACACGGCTGGAAACACCATATATTTT. It is translated as CASSRDTAGNTIYF.

The V gene is TRBV9, the J gene TRBJ2-3; possible D gene TRBD2, 6 bases. The CDR3 spans 16 residues. The V gene's germline CDR1 is SGDLS and CDR2 YYNGEE. V was shortened by 4 bases and J by 3 bases, with 18 bases between the two germline ends. As DNA, the CDR3 is TGTGCCAGCAGCTCCCCCCCCGGCGCGGGGACAGATACGCAGTATTTT. Translating it yields CASSSPPGAGTDTQYF.

The chain uses TRBV13 and TRBJ2-5; 9 nucleotides line up with TRBD1. The germline V gene encodes CDR1 PRHDT and CDR2 FYEKMQ (reference sequence). J gave up 5 bases and V 5 bases, and 12 bases lay outside the gene matches. CDR3 length: 16 residues. The CDR3: CASSRRKQGADETQYF. CDR3 nucleotides: TGTGCCAGCAGCCGCAGAAAACAGGGGGCGGACGAGACCCAGTACTTC.

This chain connects TRBV13 to TRBJ2-1; 8 bases are shared with TRBD2. CDR3 length: 13 residues. Germline V gene lookup returns CDR1 PRHDT and CDR2 FYEKMQ (reference sequence). With V trimmed by 2 bases and J by 12 bases, 6 bases remained unmatched. DNA for the CDR3: TGTGCCAGCAGCTTAAGAACTCGGGAGGGGCAGTTCTTC. Translated: CASSLRTREGQFF.

Only a few counts were recorded for this clone. V gene TRBV20-1 combines with J gene TRBJ1-1; D gene unclear. This CDR3 contains 11 residues. CDR1 is DFQATT and CDR2 is SNEGSKA in the germline V gene (reference sequence). V was shortened by 3 bases and J by 3 bases, with 5 bases between the two germline ends. CDR3 DNA: TGCAGTGCTAGGTTGTACACTGAAGCTTTCTTT. As protein: CSARLYTEAFF.

V usage is TRBV28 and J usage is TRBJ1-2; no firm D call. The CDR3 is made up of 13 amino acids. Germline V lookup: CDR1 MDHEN, CDR2 SYDVKM. V was shortened by 7 bases and J by 6 bases, with 15 bases between the two germline ends. The CDR3 loop is CASNDRLSHGYTF. The CDR3 bases are TGTGCCAGCAACGATCGACTGAGTCATGGCTACACCTTC.

The rearrangement links TRBV5-1 to TRBJ2-7; D is unresolved. The CDR3 runs to 13 residues. Germline lookup yields CDR1 SGHRS and CDR2 YFSETQ. V shed 0 bases and J shed 2 bases, with 6 bases lying between them. In nucleotides, the CDR3 is TGCGCCAGCAGCTTGGCCCCCGCCTACGAGCAGTACTTC. Translated, it gives CASSLAPAYEQYF.

This clone was seen only a few times. V gene TRBV27 combines with J gene TRBJ2-1; possibly TRBD1 for D (6 bases). Between the trimmed V and J ends, which lost 6 bases and 7 bases, there was a span of 10 bases. In germline, CDR1 is MNHEY, CDR2 SMNVEV (reference sequence). The CDR3 is 12 residues long. CDR3 coding DNA: TGTGCCAGCAGGACAGGTCGTAATGAGCAGTTCTTC. Amino acid sequence: CASRTGRNEQFF.

The chain links TRBV9 to TRBJ2-7; weak D call: TRBD1 (6 bases). The CDR3 is 16 residues long. Germline CDR1 SGDLS, CDR2 YYNGEE. Trimming took off 0 bases at V and 7 bases at J, with 20 bases between the two ends. The CDR3 loop is CASSVAPSSGVGEQYF. CDR3 nucleotides: TGTGCCAGCAGCGTAGCCCCTTCTTCAGGGGTGGGTGAGCAGTACTTC.

The chain uses TRBV30 and TRBJ2-7, with 7 positions matching TRBD1. Per germline, CDR1 GTSNPN and CDR2 SVGIG (reference sequence). This CDR3 has 16 residues. J gave up 0 bases and V 1 base, and 9 bases lay outside the gene matches. The CDR3 coding sequence is TGTGCCTGGAGTGCCCCCATCGGGACAGCCTCCTACGAGCAGTACTTC. Translated: CAWSAPIGTASYEQYF.

This clone was counted once. This chain links TRBV19 with TRBJ2-3, with D maybe TRBD1 (5 bases). The CDR3 is made up of 19 amino acids. Germline CDR1 and CDR2: LNHDA and SQIVND (reference sequence). V was clipped by 3 bases and J by 0 bases, with 22 bases between them. CDR3 nucleotides: TGTGCCAGTAGTATTCGATCCTTCCTGGGGCGGACGAGCACAGATACGCAGTATTTT. Protein sequence: CASSIRSFLGRTSTDTQYF.

The rearrangement links TRBV11-2 to TRBJ2-3; D uncertain. This CDR3 contains 13 residues. V shed 2 bases and J shed 6 bases, with 9 bases lying between them. CDR1 and CDR2 from the germline V gene are SGHAT and FQNNGV. CDR3 DNA sequence: TGTGCCAGCAGCTTATTTCCCGACGATACGCAGTATTTT. As protein: CASSLFPDDTQYF.

V is TRBV5-1 and J is TRBJ2-7; D gene unclear. V gave up 9 bases and J gave up 5 bases, with 9 bases separating them. This CDR3 is 10 amino acids long. Germline V gene data show CDR1 as SGHRS and CDR2 as YFSETQ. The chain's CDR3 is CAISPDEQYF. CDR3 sequence (DNA): TGCGCCATCTCTCCGGACGAGCAGTACTTC.

A few counts support this clone. The chain recombines TRBV19 with TRBJ1-5; perhaps TRBD1 as D (6 bases). Germline assignment: CDR1 LNHDA and CDR2 SQIVND (reference sequence). With 6 bases removed from V and 6 bases from J, the gap between germline ends came to 12 bases. This CDR3 is built from 13 residues. CDR3 sequence (DNA): TGTGCCAGTAGCAAGGGGGATATTCAGCCCCAGCATTTT. As protein: CASSKGDIQPQHF.

V gene TRBV27 combines with J gene TRBJ2-6; TRBD2 aligns across 16 bases. Germline values: CDR1 MNHEY, CDR2 SMNVEV (reference sequence). CDR3 length: 19 residues. V dropped 7 bases and J dropped 4; count of bases not matched to a gene: 10. The CDR3 spells CASKPGLAGGLAGANVLTF. The CDR3 DNA reads TGTGCCAGCAAACCGGGACTAGCGGGGGGGCTAGCCGGGGCCAACGTCCTGACTTTC.

This clone was seen once. The gene calls are TRBV25-1 and TRBJ2-1, with TRBD1 matching over 7 bases. V lost 3 bases and J lost 8; bases outside the gene matches: 4. CDR3 length equals 13 residues. The germline gives CDR1 MGHDK, CDR2 SYGVNS. The CDR3 is CASSDDRVYEQFF. The DNA of the CDR3 is TGTGCCAGCAGTGATGACAGGGTTTATGAGCAGTTCTTC.

The chain is built from TRBV27 and TRBJ1-1, with D possibly TRBD1 on 6 matching bases. With 3 bases removed from V and 2 bases from J, the gap between germline ends came to 19 bases. Germline CDR1 and CDR2: MNHEY and SMNVEV (reference sequence). The CDR3 loop spans 17 amino acids. The CDR3 here is CASSFDGGARGNTEAFF. The CDR3 region has the DNA TGTGCCAGCAGTTTCGACGGGGGGGCTCGGGGAAACACTGAAGCTTTCTTT.